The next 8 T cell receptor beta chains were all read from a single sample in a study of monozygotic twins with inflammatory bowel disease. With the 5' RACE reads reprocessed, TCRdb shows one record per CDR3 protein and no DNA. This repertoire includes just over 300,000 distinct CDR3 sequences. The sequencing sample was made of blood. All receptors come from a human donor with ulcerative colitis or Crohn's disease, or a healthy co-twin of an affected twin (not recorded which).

This chain's CDR3 is CASGPEWIFTGELFF. The genes are TRBV6-1 and TRBJ2-2; TCRdb calls TRBD1, which cannot be checked without DNA. The CDR3 totals 15 residues. Germline V gives CDR1 MNHNS, CDR2 SASEGT.

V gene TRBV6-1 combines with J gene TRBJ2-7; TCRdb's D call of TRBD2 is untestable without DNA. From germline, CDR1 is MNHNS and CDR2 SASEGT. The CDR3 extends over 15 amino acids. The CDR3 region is CASRLAGVGSYEQYF.

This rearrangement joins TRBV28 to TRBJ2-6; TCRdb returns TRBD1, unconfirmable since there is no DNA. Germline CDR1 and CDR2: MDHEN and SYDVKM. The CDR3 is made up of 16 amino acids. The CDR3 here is CAIQGDFVSGANVLTF.

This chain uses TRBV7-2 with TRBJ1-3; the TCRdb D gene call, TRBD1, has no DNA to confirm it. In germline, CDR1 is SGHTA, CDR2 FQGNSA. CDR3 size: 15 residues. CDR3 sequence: CASSPGQGRGNTIYF.

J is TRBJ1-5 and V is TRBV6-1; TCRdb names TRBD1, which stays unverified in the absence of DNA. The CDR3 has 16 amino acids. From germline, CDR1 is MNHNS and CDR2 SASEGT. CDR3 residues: CASSAGHRPGNQPQHF.

The CDR3 region is CASNQDRASAEAFF. The V and J genes are TRBV6-1 and TRBJ1-1; the D call of TRBD1 rests on TCRdb alone, since no DNA is present to check it. Germline V lookup: CDR1 MNHNS, CDR2 SASEGT. The CDR3 loop spans 14 amino acids.

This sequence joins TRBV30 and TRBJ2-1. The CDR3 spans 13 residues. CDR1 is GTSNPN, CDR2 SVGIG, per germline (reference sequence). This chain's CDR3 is CAWSKFQYNEQFF.

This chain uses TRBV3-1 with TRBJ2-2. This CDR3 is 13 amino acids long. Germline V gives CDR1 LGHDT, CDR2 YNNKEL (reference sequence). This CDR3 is CASSYSYTGELFF.